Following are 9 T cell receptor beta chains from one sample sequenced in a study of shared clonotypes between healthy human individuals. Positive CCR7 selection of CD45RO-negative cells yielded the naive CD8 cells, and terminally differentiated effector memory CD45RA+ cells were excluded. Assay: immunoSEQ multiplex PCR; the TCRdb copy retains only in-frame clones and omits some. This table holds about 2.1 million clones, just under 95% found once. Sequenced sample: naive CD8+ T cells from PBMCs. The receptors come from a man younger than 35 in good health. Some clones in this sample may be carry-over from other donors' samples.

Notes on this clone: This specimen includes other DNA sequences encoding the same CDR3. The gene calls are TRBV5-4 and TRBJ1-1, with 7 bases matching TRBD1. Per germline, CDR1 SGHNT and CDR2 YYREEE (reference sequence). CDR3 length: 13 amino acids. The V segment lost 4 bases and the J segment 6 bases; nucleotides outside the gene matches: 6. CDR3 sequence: CASSPDRVPEAFF. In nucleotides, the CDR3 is TGTGCCAGCAGCCCTGACAGGGTCCCTGAAGCTTTCTTT.

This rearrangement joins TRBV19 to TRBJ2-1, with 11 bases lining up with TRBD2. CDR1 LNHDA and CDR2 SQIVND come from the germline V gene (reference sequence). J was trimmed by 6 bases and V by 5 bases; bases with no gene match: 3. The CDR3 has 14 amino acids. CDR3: CASSYSGRANEQFF. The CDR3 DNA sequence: TGTGCCAGTAGTTATAGCGGGAGGGCCAATGAGCAGTTCTTC.

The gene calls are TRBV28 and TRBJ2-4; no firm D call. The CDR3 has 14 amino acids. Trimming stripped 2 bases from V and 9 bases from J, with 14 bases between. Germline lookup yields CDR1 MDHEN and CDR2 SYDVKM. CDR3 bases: TGTGCCAGCAGTTTAAGTACCCACAGCTTCATTCAGTACTTC. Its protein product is CASSLSTHSFIQYF.

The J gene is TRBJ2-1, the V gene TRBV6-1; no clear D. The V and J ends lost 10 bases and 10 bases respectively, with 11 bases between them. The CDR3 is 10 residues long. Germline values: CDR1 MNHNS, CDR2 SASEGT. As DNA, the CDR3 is TGTGCCACCTTGAAACGGGAGCAGTTCTTC. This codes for CATLKREQFF.

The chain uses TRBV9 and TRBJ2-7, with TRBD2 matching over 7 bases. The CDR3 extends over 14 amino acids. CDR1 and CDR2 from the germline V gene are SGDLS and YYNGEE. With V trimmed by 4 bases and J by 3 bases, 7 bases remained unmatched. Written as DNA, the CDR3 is TGTGCCAGCAGCCCCTGGCGGGAGAGCTACGAGCAGTACTTC. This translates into CASSPWRESYEQYF.

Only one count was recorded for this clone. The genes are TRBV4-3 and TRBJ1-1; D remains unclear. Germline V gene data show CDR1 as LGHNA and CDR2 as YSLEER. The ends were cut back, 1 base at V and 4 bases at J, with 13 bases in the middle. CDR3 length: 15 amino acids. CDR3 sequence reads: CASSQAWGVFTEAFF. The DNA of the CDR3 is TGCGCCAGCAGCCAAGCGTGGGGTGTATTCACTGAAGCTTTCTTT.

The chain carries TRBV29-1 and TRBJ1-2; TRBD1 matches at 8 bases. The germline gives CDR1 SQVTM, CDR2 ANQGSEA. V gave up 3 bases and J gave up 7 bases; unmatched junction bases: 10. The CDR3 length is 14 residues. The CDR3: CSVEARTGKGGYTF. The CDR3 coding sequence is TGCAGCGTTGAGGCAAGGACAGGGAAGGGTGGCTACACCTTC.

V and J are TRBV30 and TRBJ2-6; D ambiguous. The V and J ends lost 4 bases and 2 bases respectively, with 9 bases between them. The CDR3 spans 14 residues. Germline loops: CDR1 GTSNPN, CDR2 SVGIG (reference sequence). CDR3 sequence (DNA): TGTGCCTGGACCGAGGTGGCTGGGGCCAACGTCCTGACTTTC. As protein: CAWTEVAGANVLTF.

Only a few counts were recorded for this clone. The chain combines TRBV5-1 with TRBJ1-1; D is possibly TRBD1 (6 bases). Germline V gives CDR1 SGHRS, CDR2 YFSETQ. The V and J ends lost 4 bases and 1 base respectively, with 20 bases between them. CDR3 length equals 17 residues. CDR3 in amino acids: CASSAGQLPSSNTEAFF. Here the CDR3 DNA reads TGCGCCAGCAGCGCCGGACAGCTTCCCTCATCGAACACTGAAGCTTTCTTT.